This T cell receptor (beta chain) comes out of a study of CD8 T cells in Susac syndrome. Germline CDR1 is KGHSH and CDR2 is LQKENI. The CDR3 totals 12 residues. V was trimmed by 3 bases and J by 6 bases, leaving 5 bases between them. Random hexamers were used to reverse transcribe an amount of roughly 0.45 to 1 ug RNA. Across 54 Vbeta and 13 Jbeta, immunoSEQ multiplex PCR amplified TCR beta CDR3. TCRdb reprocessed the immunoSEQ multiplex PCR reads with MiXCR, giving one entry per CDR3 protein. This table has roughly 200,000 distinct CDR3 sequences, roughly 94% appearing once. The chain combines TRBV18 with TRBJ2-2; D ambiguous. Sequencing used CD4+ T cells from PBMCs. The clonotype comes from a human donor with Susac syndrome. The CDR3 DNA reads TGTGCCAGCTCACCCCCCGCCGGGGAGCTGTTTTTT. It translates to CASSPPAGELFF.